This TCR beta chain was captured by sequencing in a study of T cell responses to AZD1222 COVID-19 vaccine. Points from the study as a whole: It should be noted that donors were predominantly white British and more often female, and clonal diversity was possibly underestimated.

Profiling relied on immunoSEQ multiplex PCR, and the TCRdb table lists in-frame clones only, not all of them. The sample carries about 100,000 clones, around 90% recorded once. For this clone: Its antigen remains unidentified.

This TCR derives from an adult in good health. The source was peripheral blood, collected on day 0 of AZD1222 vaccination.

The CDR3 DNA is TGTGCCAGCAGCTGGGACAGTTATCAGCCCCAGCATTTT. It specifies CASSWDSYQPQHF. The chain carries TRBV6-2 or TRBV6-3 and TRBJ1-5; 7 positions match TRBD1. V trimming: 6 bases; J trimming: 5 bases; junction bases outside the gene matches: 4. This CDR3 has 13 amino acids. Germline CDR1 and CDR2: MNHEY and SVGEGT.